The sequence of this TCR beta chain was determined in a study of OX40 agonist ivuxolimab in advanced cancers. This CDR3 contains 13 residues. V was trimmed by 1 base and J by 7 bases, leaving 8 bases between them. Germline values: CDR1 SGHTA, CDR2 FQGNSA. Sequenced by immunoSEQ multiplex PCR; TCRdb stores in-frame clones only, minus some. The sample lists tens of thousands of clones, 80% to 85% occurring once. The receptor comes from an adult with an advanced solid tumor such as melanoma, head and neck, liver or kidney cancer. The rearrangement links TRBV7-2 to TRBJ1-5; D gene unclear. The sequencing used CD4+ or CD8+ T cells sorted from blood, collected in a trial of the OX40 agonist ivuxolimab. CDR3 coding DNA: TGTGCCAGCAGCTTAGTAGTTGGACAGCCCCAGCATTTT. Its protein is CASSLVVGQPQHF.